This T cell receptor (beta chain) was identified during a study of blood T cell repertoires in COVID-19. Study information: T cells, B-cell-depleted T cells, or PBMCs supplied cDNA or gDNA.

Participants were aged roughly 18 to 90 years from about 25 US areas. Resolution of symptoms, clearance, or two negative PCRs was present in recovered Cohort 3 donors. In the authors' workflow: It was from reference gene primer amplification that nucleated cell counts were estimated. Sequencing used immunoSEQ multiplex PCR; TCRdb keeps in-frame clones, though not all of them. The V and J calls and the clone size are those of that table, but D and trimming were determined from the DNA. The table lists about 150,000 clones, roughly four fifths of them singletons, with around 7% in the top ten. The CDR3 has 16 amino acids. The V and J ends lost 5 bases and 0 bases respectively, with 14 bases between them. Germline V gene data show CDR1 as MNHEY and CDR2 as SMNVEV (reference sequence).

The receptor comes from a man aged 50-60 years who had recovered from COVID-19. This chain uses TRBV27 with TRBJ1-3; D perhaps matches TRBD1 (5 bases). The sample comprised PBMCs or T cells enriched from blood (not recorded which). CDR3 nucleotides: TGTGCCAGCAGTCCCAGGGCCCGGAGCTCTGGAAACACCATATATTTT. It is translated as CASSPRARSSGNTIYF.